The source of this T cell receptor (beta chain) is a study of human T cells and chemical hapten exposure. Study-level background: Slight differences in pooled library volume were the main source of varying TCR yields across samples.

It was the library that attached unique molecular identifiers to individual cDNA molecules. Each CDR3 protein gets one entry after TCRdb re-called the 5' RACE reads with MiXCR. The sample lists 81,000 or so distinct CDR3 sequences; under 10% were seen once. The CDR3 runs 14 residues. Germline CDR1 is LNHNV and CDR2 is YYDKDF (reference sequence). Trimming took 3 bases from V and 0 from J, leaving 8 bases between them. Findings and caveats of the study: Among TCRs, those above 1 in 1000 frequency were unaffected by DPC sensitization.

This clonotype was counted between two and nine times. Its specificity is not known. Someone pulled total RNA out of unfractionated whole blood. The source of this sequence is a male donor in good health. The chain couples TRBV15 to TRBJ1-2; D gene ambiguous. CDR3 loop: CATSSPTTNYGYTF. The CDR3 DNA is TGTGCCACCAGCAGCCCGACTACTAACTATGGCTACACCTTC.